This T cell receptor beta chain was identified in a study of Tregs in tolerant kidney transplant recipients. Study-wide results and caveats: Tregs expanded with activated donor B cells seemed most donor-specific. Biological reproducibility was not directly addressed, but technical replication error appeared minimal.

On this clone itself: Its antigen is not identified.

Assay: immunoSEQ multiplex PCR; the TCRdb copy retains only in-frame clones and omits some. This repertoire shows about 77,000 clones, around 98% found once; its top ten account for around 0.5%. This receptor was identified in a human donor who received a combined kidney and bone marrow transplant. The sample consisted of CD4+ T cells from blood, taken before the transplant.

CDR3 in DNA: TGTGCCAGCAGCGTAGGTAACCTAAACAATGAGCAGTTCTTC. Protein: CASSVGNLNNEQFF. This sequence joins TRBV9 and TRBJ2-1, with no clear D. This CDR3 has 14 amino acids. In germline, CDR1 is SGDLS, CDR2 YYNGEE. V shed 0 bases and J shed 5 bases, with 9 bases lying between them. The variable domain in full, completed from reference TRBV9 and TRBJ2-1, reads DSGVTQTPKHLITATGQRVTLRCSPRSGDLSVYWYQQSLDQGLQFLIQYYNGEERAKGNILERFSAQQFPDLHSELNLSSLELGDSALYFCASSVGNLNNEQFFGPGTRLTVL.